The clone carrying this TCR beta chain was found a few times. The sample comes from a study of identical twins. The V end lost 2 bases, the J end lost 7 bases, and 6 bases lay between the germline ends. Germline-derived CDR1 and CDR2 are MNHNS and SASEGT. This CDR3 has 11 residues. A universal primer site was created by template switching, with the cDNA bearing unique molecular identifiers. TCRdb reprocessed the 5' RACE reads via MiXCR and lists one record per CDR3 protein. The table records more than 250,000 distinct CDR3 sequences, about 8.9% of them present only once. This sample also appeared in a second study, on yellow fever vaccine responses in identical twins. That source notes: Reportedly, twins showed a vaccine T cell response that looked partly convergent and partly personalized.

The sequenced sample consisted of memory (CD45RO+) T cells sorted from blood. The chain uses TRBV6-1 and TRBJ2-7; D is undetermined. The clonotype comes from a young woman in good health. In DNA form, the CDR3 reads TGTGCCAGCAGTGAACTCTGGGAGCAGTACGTC. Its translation is CASSELWEQYV.